This T cell receptor (beta chain) is from a study of T cells in Graves' hyperthyroidism and ophthalmopathy. Points from the study as a whole: In blood, most of the thyroid clonotypes expanded above 0.001 were also present.

The junction had 1 base not matched to a gene; V was cut back by 0 bases and J by 4 bases. There are 15 residues in the CDR3. Germline CDR1 SGHDN, CDR2 FVKESK. Stability of Graves' hyperthyroidism was defined as absent ophthalmopathy progression within 18 months. Uncontrolled infection, other autoimmune disease, pregnancy and lactation each barred patients from inclusion. Using RNA transcripts as the source, TCR beta CDR3 regions were amplified. The HTBI primer set was used in a first-round RT-PCR of the TCR CDR3. TCRdb itself ran the multiplex PCR reads through MiXCR, one entry per CDR3 protein. In the table there are 800,000 or so distinct CDR3 sequences, roughly 40% of which are singletons. Details on this clonotype: Antigen unknown.

The sequenced sample was blood. This TCR came from a man aged 18 to 29 with Graves' hyperthyroidism. The chain is built from TRBV14 and TRBJ2-2; 8 nucleotides match TRBD2. The CDR3 region is CASSQDRGGTGELFF. Here the CDR3 DNA reads TGTGCCAGCAGCCAAGATCGGGGGGGCACCGGGGAGCTGTTTTTT.